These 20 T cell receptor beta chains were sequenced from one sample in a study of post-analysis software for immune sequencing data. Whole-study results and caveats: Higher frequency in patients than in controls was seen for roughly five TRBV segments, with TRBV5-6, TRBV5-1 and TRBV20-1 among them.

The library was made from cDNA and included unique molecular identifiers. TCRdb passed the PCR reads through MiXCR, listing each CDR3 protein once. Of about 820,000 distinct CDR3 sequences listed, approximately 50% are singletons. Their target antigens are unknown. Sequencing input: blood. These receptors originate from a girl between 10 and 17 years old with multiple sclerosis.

DNA of the CDR3: TGTGCCAGCAGCAAACAGACAGGGGCCTACGAGCAGTACTTC. Protein product: CASSKQTGAYEQYF. V and J are TRBV7-3 and TRBJ2-7, with 8 bases matching TRBD1. Germline CDR1 reads SGHTA; CDR2 reads FQGTGA. V was pared by 5 bases and J by 2 bases, with 5 bases of the junction left unmatched. This CDR3 comprises 14 residues.

The CDR3 DNA is TGTGCCAGCAGTGGGGGACAGCAGGAGCAGTACTTC. Its translation is CASSGGQQEQYF. The chain couples TRBV12-3 or TRBV12-4 to TRBJ2-7; 7 bases align to TRBD1. The CDR3 runs 12 residues. The ends lost 5 bases at V and 7 bases at J; junction bases unmatched: 5.

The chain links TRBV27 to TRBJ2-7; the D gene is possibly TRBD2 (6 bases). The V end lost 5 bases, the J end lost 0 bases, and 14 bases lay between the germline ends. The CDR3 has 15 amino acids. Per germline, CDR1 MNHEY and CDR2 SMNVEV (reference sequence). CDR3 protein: CASSKERVSSYEQYF. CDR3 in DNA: TGTGCCAGCAGTAAAGAGCGGGTGAGCTCCTACGAGCAGTACTTC.

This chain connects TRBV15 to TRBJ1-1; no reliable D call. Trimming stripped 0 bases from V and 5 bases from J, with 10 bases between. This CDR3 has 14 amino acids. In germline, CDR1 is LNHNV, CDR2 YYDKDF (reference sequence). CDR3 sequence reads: CATSRDSRRTEAFF. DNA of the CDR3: TGTGCCACCAGCAGAGATAGCAGGCGGACTGAAGCTTTCTTT.

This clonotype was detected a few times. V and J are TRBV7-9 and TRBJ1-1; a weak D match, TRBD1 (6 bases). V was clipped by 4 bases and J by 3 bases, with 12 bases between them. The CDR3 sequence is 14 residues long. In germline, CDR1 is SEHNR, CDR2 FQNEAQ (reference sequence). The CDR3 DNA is TGTGCCAGCAGCTGGGGGGCAGGAGACACTGAAGCTTTCTTT. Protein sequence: CASSWGAGDTEAFF.

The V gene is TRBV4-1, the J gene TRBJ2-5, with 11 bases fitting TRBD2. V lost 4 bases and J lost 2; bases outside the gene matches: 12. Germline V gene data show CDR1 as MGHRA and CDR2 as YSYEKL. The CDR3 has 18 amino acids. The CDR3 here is CASSLEPTSGGQQETQYF. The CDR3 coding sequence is TGCGCCAGCAGCCTCGAGCCTACTAGCGGGGGCCAACAAGAGACCCAGTACTTC.

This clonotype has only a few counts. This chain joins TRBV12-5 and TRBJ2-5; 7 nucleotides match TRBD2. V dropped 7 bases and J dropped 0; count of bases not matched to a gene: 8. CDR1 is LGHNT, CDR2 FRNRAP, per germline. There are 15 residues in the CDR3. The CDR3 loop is CASARGAGHQETQYF. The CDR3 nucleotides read TGTGCTAGTGCCCGGGGAGCGGGACACCAAGAGACCCAGTACTTC. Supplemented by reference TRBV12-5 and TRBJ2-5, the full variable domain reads DARVTQTPRHKVTEMGQEVTMRCQPILGHNTVFWYRQTMMQGLELLAYFRNRAPLDDSGMPKDRFSAEMPDATLATLKIQPSEPRDSAVYFCASARGAGHQETQYFGPGTRLLVL.

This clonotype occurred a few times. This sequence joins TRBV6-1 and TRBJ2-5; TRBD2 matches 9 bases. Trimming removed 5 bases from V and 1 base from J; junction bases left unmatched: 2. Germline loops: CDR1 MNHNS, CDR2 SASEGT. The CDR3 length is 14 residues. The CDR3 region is CASSRREGQETQYF. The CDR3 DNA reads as TGTGCCAGCAGTCGGCGGGAGGGCCAAGAGACCCAGTACTTC.

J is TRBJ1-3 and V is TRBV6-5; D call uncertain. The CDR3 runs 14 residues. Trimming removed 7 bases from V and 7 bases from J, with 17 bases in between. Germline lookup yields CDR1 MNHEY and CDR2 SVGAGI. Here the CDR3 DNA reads TGTGCCAGCACCAATCCGGGATTGGGGAACACCATATATTTT. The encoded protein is CASTNPGLGNTIYF.

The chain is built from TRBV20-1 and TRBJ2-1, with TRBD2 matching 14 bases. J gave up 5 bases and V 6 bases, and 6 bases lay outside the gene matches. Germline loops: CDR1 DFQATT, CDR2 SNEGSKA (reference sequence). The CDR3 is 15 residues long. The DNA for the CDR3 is TGCAGTGCCCTCGGGACTAGCGGGAGCGACAATGAGCAGTTCTTC. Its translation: CSALGTSGSDNEQFF.

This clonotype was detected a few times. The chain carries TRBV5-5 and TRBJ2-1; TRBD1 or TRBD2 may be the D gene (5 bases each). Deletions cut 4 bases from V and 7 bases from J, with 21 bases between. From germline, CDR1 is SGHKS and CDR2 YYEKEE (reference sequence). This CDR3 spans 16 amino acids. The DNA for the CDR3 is TGTGCCAGCAGCGGTACGTGGGGTCGAGGGGAGAATGAGCAGTTCTTC. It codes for CASSGTWGRGENEQFF.

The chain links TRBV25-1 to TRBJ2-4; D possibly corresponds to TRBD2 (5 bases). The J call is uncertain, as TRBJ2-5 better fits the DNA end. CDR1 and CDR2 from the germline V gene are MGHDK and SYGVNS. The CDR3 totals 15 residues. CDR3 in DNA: TGTGCCAGCAGTGAATTGCGAGCGGATGAGGAGACCCAGTACTTC. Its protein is CASSELRADEETQYF.

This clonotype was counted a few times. CDR3 nucleotides: TGTGCCAGCAGTTCGCCGGACAGGGTGAACACTGAAGCTTTCTTT. It is translated as CASSSPDRVNTEAFF. The V gene is TRBV6-5, the J gene TRBJ1-1, with 8 bases fitting TRBD1. The length of the CDR3 is 15 residues. V dropped 4 bases and J dropped 0; count of bases not matched to a gene: 4. Germline values: CDR1 MNHEY, CDR2 SVGAGI.

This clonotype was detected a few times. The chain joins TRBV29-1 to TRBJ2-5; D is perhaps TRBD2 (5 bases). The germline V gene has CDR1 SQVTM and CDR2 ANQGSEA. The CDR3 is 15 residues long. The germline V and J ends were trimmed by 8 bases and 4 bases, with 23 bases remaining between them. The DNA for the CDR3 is TGCAGCCCCCGTCGGTACCTTCGAGGGATAGAGACCCAGTACTTC. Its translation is CSPRRYLRGIETQYF.

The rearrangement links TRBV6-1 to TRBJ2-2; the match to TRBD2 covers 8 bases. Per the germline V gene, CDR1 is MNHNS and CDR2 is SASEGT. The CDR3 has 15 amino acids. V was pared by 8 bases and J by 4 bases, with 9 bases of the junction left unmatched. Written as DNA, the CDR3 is TGTGCCAGCCAATCCGGGACTAGTTCCACCGGGGAGCTGTTTTTT. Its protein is CASQSGTSSTGELFF.

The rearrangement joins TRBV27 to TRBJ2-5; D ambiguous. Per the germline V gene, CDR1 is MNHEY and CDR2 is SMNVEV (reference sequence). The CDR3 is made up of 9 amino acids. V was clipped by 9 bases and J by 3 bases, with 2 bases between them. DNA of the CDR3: TGTGCCAGGGAAGAGACCCAGTACTTC. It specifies CAREETQYF.

The CDR3 DNA reads TGTGCCACCCTACGGGGCGACGCCTACGAGCAGTACTTC. It codes for CATLRGDAYEQYF. The chain couples TRBV24-1 to TRBJ2-7, with D perhaps given as TRBD1 or TRBD2 (5 bases each). Per the germline V gene, CDR1 is KGHDR and CDR2 is SFDVKD. Trimming removed 9 bases at V and 2 bases at J, with 13 bases between. The CDR3 length is 13 residues.

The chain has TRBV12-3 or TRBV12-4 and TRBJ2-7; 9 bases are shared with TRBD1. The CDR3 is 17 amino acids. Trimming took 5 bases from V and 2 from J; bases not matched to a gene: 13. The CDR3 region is CASSPPGQGYRAYEQYF. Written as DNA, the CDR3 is TGTGCCAGCAGTCCTCCGGGACAGGGTTATCGGGCCTACGAGCAGTACTTC.

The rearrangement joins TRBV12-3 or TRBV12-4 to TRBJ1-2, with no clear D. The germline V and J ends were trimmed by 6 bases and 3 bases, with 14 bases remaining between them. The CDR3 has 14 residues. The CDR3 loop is CASSRGRGDYGYTF. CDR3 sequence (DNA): TGTGCCAGCAGCCGAGGACGGGGAGACTATGGCTACACCTTC.

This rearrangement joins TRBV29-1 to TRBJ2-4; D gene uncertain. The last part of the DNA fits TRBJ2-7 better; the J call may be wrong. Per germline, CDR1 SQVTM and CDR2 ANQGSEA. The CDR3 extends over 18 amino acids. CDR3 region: CSVDDPDRDFFCQHEQYF. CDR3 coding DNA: TGCAGCGTTGATGATCCGGATAGAGATTTTTTTTGTCAGCACGAGCAGTACTTC.